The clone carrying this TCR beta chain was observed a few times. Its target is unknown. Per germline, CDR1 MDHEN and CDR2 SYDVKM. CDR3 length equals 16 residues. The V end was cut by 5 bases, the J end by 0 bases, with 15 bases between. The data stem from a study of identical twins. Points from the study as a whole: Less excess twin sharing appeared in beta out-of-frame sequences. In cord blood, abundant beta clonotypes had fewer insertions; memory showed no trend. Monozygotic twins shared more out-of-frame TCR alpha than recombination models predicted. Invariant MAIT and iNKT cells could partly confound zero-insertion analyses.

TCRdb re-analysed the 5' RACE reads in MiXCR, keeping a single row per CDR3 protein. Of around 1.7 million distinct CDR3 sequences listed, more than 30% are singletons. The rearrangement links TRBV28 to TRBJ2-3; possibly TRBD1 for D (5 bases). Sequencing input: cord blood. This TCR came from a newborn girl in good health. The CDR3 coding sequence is TGTGCCAGCAGTACAAGGGGCCGGGCTAGCACAGATACGCAGTATTTT. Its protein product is CASSTRGRASTDTQYF.